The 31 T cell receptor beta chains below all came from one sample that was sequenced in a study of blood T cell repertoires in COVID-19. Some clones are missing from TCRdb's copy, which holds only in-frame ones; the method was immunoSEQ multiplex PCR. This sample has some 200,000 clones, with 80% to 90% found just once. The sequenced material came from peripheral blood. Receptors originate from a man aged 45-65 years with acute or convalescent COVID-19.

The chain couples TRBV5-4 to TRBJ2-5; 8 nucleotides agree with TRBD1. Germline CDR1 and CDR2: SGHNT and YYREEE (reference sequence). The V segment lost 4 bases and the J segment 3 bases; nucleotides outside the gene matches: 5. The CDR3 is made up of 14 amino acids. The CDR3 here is CASSPGQGKETQYF. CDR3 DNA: TGTGCCAGCAGCCCAGGACAGGGAAAAGAGACCCAGTACTTC.

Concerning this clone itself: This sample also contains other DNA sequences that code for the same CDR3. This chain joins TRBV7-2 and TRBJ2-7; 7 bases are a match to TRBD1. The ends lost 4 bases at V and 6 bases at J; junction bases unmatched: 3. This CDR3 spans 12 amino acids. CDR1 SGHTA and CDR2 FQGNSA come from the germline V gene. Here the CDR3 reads CASSSTGAEQYF. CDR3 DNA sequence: TGTGCCAGCAGCTCTACAGGGGCCGAGCAGTACTTC.

Here the CDR3 reads CASSSLQVSEKLFF. The DNA for the CDR3 is TGTGCCAGCAGCTCCCTTCAGGTCTCTGAAAAACTGTTTTTT. The chain carries TRBV7-2 and TRBJ1-4; no firm D call. The CDR3 has 14 residues. Germline loops: CDR1 SGHTA, CDR2 FQGNSA. Trimming removed 4 bases from V and 7 bases from J, with 13 bases in between.

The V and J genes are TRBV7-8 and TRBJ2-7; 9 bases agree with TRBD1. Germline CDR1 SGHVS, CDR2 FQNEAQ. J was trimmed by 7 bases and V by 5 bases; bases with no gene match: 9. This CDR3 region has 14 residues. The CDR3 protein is CASSRQGGAWEQYF. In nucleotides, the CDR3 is TGTGCCAGCAGCAGACAGGGGGGCGCCTGGGAGCAGTACTTC.

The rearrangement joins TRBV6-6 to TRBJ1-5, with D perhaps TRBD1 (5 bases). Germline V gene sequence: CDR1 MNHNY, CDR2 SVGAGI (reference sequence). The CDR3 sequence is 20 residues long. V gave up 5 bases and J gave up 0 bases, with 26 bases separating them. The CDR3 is CASSPRRGQGDTDSNQPQHF. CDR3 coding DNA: TGTGCCAGCAGTCCTAGGAGGGGCCAAGGCGACACCGATAGCAATCAGCCCCAGCATTTT.

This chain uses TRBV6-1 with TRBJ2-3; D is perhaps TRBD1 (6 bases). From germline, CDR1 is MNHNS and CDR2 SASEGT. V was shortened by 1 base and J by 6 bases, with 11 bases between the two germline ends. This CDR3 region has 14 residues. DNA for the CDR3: TGTGCCAGCAGTGAAGGGGGGCTCTGGGATACGCAGTATTTT. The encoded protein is CASSEGGLWDTQYF.

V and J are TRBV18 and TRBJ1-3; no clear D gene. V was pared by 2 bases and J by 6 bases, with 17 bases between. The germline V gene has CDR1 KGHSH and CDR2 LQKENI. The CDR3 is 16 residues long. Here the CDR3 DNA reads TGTGCCAGCTCACCAAAGGCAGGCGTTACCATAAACACCATATATTTT. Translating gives CASSPKAGVTINTIYF.

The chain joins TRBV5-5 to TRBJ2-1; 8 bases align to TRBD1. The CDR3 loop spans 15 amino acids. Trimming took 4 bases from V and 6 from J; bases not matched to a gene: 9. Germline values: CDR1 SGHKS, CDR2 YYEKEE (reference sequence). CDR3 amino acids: CASSADRGWGNEQFF. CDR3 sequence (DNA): TGTGCCAGCAGCGCAGACAGGGGATGGGGCAATGAGCAGTTCTTC.

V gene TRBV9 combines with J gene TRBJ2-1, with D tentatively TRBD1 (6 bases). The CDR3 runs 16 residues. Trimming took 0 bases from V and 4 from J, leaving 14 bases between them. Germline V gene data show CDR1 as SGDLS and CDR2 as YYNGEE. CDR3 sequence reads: CASSVEDSHFYNEQFF. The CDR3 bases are TGTGCCAGCAGCGTAGAGGACAGCCACTTTTACAATGAGCAGTTCTTC.

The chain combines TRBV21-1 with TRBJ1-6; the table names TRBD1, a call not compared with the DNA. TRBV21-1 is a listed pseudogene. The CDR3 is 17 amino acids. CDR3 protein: CASRPGQGSHYNSPLHF. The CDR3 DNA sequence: TGTGCCAGCAGGCCGGGACAGGGGAGCCACTATAATTCACCCCTCCACTTT.

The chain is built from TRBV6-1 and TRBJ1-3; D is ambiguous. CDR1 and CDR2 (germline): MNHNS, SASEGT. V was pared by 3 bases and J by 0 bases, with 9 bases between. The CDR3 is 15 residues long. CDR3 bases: TGTGCCAGCAGTGAGAGGAGGTTCTCTGGAAACACCATATATTTT. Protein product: CASSERRFSGNTIYF.

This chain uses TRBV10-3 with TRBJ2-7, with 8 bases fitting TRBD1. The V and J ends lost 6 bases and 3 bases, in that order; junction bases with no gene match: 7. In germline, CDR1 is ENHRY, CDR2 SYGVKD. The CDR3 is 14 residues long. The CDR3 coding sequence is TGTGCCATCAGGCAGGACAGGGAAGGCTACGAGCAGTACTTC. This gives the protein CAIRQDREGYEQYF.

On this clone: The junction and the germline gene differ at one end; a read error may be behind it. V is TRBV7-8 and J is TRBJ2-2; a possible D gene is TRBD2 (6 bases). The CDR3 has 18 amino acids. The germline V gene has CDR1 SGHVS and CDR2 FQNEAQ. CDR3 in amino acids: CATSRRQGGPPNTGELFF. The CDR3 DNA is TGTGCCACCAGCCGAAGGCAGGGAGGTCCCCCGAACACCGGGGAGCTGTTTTTT.

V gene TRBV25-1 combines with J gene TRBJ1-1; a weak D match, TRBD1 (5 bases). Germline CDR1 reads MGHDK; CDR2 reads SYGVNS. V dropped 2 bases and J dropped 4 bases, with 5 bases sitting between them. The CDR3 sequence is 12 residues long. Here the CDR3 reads CASSEQGTEAFF. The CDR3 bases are TGTGCCAGCAGTGAACAGGGCACTGAAGCTTTCTTT.

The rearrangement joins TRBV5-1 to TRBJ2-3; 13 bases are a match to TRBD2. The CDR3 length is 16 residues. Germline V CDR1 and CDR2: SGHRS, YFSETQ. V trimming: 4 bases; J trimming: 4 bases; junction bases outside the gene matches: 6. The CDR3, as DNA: TGCGCCAGCAGCCCCCCCGGGACTAGCGGGGCAGATACGCAGTATTTT. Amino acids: CASSPPGTSGADTQYF.

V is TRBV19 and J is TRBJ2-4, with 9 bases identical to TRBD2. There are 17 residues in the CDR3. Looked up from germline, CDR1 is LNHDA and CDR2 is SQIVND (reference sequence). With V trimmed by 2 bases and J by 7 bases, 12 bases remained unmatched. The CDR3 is CASSIRLSSGGQNIQYF. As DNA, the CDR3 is TGTGCCAGTAGTATACGACTAAGTAGCGGGGGACAGAACATTCAGTACTTC.

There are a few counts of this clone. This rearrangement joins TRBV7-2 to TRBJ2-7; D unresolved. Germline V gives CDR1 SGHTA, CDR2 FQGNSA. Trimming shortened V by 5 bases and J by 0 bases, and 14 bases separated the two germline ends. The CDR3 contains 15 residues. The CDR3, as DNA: TGTGCCAGCAGCCCGAACCCCCCCGGCTCCTACGAGCAGTACTTC. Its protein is CASSPNPPGSYEQYF.

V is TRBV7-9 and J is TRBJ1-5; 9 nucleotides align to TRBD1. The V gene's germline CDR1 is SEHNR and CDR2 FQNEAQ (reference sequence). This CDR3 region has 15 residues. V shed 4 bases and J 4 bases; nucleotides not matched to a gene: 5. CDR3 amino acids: CASSSTTGGNQPQHF. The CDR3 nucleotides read TGTGCCAGCAGCTCAACGACAGGGGGTAATCAGCCCCAGCATTTT.

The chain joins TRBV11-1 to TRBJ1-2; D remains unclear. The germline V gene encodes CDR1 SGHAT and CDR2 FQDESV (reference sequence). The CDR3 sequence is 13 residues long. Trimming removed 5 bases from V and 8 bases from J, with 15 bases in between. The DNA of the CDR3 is TGTGCCAGCAGCCGCTCCCCTACCGGGGGCTACACCTTC. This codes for CASSRSPTGGYTF.

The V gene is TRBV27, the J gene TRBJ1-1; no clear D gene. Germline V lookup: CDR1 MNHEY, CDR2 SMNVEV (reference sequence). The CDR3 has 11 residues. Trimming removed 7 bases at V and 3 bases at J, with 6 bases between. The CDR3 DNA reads TGTGCCAGCACCGGGTACACTGAAGCTTTCTTT. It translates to CASTGYTEAFF.

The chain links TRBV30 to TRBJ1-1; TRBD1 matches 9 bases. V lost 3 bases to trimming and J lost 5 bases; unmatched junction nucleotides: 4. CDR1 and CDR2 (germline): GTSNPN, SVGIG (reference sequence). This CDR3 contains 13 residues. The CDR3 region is CAWRDRGGTEAFF. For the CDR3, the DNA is TGTGCCTGGAGGGACAGGGGTGGGACTGAAGCTTTCTTT.

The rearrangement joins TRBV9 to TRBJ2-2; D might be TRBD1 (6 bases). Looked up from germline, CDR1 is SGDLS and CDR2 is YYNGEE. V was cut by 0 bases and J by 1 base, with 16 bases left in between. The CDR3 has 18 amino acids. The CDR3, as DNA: TGTGCCAGCAGCGTAGCCAGGGGCAGCCCCCTGAACACCGGGGAGCTGTTTTTT. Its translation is CASSVARGSPLNTGELFF.

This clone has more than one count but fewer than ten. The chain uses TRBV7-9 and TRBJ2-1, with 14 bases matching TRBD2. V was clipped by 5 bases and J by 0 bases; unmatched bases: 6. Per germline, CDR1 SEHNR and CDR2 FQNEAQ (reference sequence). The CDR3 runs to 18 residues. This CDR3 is CASSGLAGGQSSYNEQFF. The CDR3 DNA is TGTGCCAGCAGCGGACTAGCGGGGGGCCAGAGCTCCTACAATGAGCAGTTCTTC.

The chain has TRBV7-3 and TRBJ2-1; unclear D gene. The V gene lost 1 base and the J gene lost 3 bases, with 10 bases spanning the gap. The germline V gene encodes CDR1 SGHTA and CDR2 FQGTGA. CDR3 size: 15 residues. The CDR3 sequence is CASSLNGNSYNEQFF. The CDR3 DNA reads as TGTGCCAGCAGCTTAAACGGCAACAGCTACAATGAGCAGTTCTTC.

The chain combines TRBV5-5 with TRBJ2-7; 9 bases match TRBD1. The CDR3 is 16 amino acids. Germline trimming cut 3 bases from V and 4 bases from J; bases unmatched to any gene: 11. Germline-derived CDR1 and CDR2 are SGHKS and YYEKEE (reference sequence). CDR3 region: CASSYVPGQGHYEQYF. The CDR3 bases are TGTGCCAGCAGCTACGTCCCGGGACAGGGCCATTACGAGCAGTACTTC.

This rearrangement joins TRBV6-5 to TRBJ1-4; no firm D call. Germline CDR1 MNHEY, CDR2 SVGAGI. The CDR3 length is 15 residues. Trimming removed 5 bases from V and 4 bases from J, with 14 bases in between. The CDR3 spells CASSKNHGSNEKLFF. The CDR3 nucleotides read TGTGCCAGCAGTAAAAACCACGGTAGTAATGAAAAACTGTTTTTT.

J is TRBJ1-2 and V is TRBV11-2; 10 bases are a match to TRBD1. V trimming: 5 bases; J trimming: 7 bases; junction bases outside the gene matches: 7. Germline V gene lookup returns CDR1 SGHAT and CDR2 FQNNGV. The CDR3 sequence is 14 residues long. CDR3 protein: CASSTDRGRSGYTF. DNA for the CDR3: TGTGCCAGCAGCACAGACAGGGGGCGAAGTGGCTACACCTTC.

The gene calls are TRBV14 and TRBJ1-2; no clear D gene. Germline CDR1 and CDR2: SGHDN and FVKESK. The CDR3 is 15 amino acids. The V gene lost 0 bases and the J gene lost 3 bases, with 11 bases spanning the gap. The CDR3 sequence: CASSQDRSGHYGYTF. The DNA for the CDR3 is TGTGCCAGCAGCCAAGACAGATCGGGTCACTATGGCTACACCTTC.

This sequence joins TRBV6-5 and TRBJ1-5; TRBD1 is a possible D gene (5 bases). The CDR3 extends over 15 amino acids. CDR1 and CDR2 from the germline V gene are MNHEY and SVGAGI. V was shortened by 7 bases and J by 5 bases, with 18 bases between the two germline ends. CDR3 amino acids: CASMIDAGSYQPQHF. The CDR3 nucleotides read TGTGCCAGCATGATTGACGCAGGGTCGTATCAGCCCCAGCATTTT.

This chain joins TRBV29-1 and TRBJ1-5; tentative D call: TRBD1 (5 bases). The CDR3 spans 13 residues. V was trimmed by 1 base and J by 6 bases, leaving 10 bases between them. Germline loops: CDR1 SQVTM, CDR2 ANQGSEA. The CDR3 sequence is CSVEVGGGQPQHF. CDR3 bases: TGCAGCGTTGAAGTCGGGGGAGGTCAGCCCCAGCATTTT.

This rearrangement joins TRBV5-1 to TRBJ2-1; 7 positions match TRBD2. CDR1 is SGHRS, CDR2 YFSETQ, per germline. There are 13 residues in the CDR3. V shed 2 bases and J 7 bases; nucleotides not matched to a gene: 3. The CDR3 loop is CASSFGSGNEQFF. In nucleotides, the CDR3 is TGCGCCAGCAGCTTCGGTAGCGGGAATGAGCAGTTCTTC. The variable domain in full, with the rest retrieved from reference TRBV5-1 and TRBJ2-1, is KAGVTQTPRYLIKTRGQQVTLSCSPISGHRSVSWYQQTPGQGLQFLFEYFSETQRNKGNFPGRFSGRQFSNSRSEMNVSTLELGDSALYLCASSFGSGNEQFFGPGTRLTVL.